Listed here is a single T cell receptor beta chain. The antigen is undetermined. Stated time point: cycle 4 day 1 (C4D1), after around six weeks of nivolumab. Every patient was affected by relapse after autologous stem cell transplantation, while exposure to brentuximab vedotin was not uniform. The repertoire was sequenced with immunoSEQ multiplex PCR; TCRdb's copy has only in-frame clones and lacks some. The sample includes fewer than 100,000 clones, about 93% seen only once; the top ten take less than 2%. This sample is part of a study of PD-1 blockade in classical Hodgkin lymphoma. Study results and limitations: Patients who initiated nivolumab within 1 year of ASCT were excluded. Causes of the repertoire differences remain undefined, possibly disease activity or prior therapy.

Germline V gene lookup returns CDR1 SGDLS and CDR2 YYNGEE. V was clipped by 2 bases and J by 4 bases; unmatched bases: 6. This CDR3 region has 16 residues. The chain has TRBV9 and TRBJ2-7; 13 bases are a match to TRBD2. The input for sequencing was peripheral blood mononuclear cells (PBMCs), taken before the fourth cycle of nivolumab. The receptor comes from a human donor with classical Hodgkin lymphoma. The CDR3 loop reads CASSVGGLAGLYEQYF. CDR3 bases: TGTGCCAGCAGCGTCGGGGGACTAGCGGGGCTATACGAGCAGTACTTC. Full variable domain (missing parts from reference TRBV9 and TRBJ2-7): DSGVTQTPKHLITATGQRVTLRCSPRSGDLSVYWYQQSLDQGLQFLIQYYNGEERAKGNILERFSAQQFPDLHSELNLSSLELGDSALYFCASSVGGLAGLYEQYFGPGTRLTVT.